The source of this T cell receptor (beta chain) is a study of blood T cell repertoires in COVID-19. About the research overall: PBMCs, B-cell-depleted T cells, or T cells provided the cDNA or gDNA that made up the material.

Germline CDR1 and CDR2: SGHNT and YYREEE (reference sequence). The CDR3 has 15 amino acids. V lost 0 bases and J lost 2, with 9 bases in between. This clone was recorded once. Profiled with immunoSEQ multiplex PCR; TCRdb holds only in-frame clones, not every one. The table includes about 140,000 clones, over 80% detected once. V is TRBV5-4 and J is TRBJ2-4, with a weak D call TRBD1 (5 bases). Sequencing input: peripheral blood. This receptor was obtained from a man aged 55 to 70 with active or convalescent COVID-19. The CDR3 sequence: CASSLEAGTKNIQYF. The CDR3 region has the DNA TGTGCCAGCAGCTTGGAGGCAGGGACCAAAAACATTCAGTACTTC.